These 30 T cell receptor beta chains were all obtained from the same sample, sequenced in a study of control samples from healthy donors and cancer patients. Sequencing used immunoSEQ multiplex PCR; TCRdb keeps in-frame clones, though not all of them. The sample yields 65,000 to 85,000 clones, around 90% seen once. The sample comprised PBMCs. These receptors were obtained from a woman between 45 and 65 years old with colorectal cancer.

This chain uses TRBV6-2 or TRBV6-3 with TRBJ1-2, with D perhaps matching TRBD1 (5 bases). The V and J ends lost 3 bases and 2 bases respectively, with 10 bases between them. CDR3 length equals 14 residues. Looked up from germline, CDR1 is MNHEY and CDR2 is SVGEGT. The CDR3 loop is CASSYLTANYGYTF. In DNA, the CDR3 is TGTGCCAGCAGTTATTTGACAGCGAACTATGGCTACACCTTC.

The V and J genes are TRBV7-2 and TRBJ2-2, with 13 bases matching TRBD2. CDR1 and CDR2 from the germline V gene are SGHTA and FQGNSA. After removal of 4 bases from V and 2 bases from J, the junction contained 4 bases not matched to a gene. The length of the CDR3 is 17 residues. The CDR3 loop is CASSSGLAGVNTGELFF. As DNA, the CDR3 is TGTGCCAGCAGCTCCGGACTAGCGGGGGTCAACACCGGGGAGCTGTTTTTT.

The chain couples TRBV19 to TRBJ2-2, with TRBD1 matching 11 bases. CDR1 is LNHDA, CDR2 SQIVND, per germline (reference sequence). V shed 7 bases, J shed 3 bases, and the junction held 7 bases outside the gene matches. CDR3 length equals 16 residues. In nucleotides, the CDR3 is TGTGCCAGTATGGACAGGGGGCGCAGGTACACCGGGGAGCTGTTTTTT. Translating it yields CASMDRGRRYTGELFF.

A single count supports this clone. The chain has TRBV6-1 and TRBJ1-2; D is possibly TRBD1 (5 bases). From germline, CDR1 is MNHNS and CDR2 SASEGT. This CDR3 contains 14 residues. V lost 2 bases and J 4 bases, leaving 11 bases between the germline ends. CDR3 in DNA: TGTGCCAGCAGTGAAAGCTTTGGGGGCTATGGCTACACCTTC. As protein: CASSESFGGYGYTF.

The gene calls are TRBV2 and TRBJ2-5, with D perhaps TRBD1 or TRBD2 (5 bases each). This CDR3 comprises 14 residues. Germline lookup yields CDR1 SNHLY and CDR2 FYNNEI. V gave up 6 bases and J gave up 4 bases, with 15 bases separating them. CDR3 DNA: TGTGCCAGCAGCCTAAAGGGACGTACAGAGACCCAGTACTTC. It codes for CASSLKGRTETQYF.

The gene calls are TRBV18 and TRBJ2-1; 7 positions match TRBD2. The V segment lost 1 base and the J segment 6 bases; nucleotides outside the gene matches: 6. CDR3 length equals 15 residues. The germline CDR1 and CDR2 sequences are KGHSH and LQKENI. In DNA, the CDR3 is TGTGCCAGCTCACCACAAAGGGAGGGGACCAATGAGCAGTTCTTC. Protein product: CASSPQREGTNEQFF.

The gene calls are TRBV29-1 and TRBJ1-3; the D gene is possibly TRBD1 (5 bases). Germline loops: CDR1 SQVTM, CDR2 ANQGSEA. This CDR3 contains 13 residues. Trimming cost V 6 bases and J 3 bases, with 12 bases left between them. In nucleotides, the CDR3 is TGCAGCGTCAGCGTGGGGGTTGGAAACACCATATATTTT. The encoded protein is CSVSVGVGNTIYF.

The V call is TRBV28, the J call TRBJ2-1; no definite D call. This CDR3 has 12 amino acids. With 5 bases removed from V and 6 bases from J, the gap between germline ends came to 8 bases. CDR1 is MDHEN and CDR2 is SYDVKM in the germline V gene. The DNA of the CDR3 is TGTGCCAGCAGTCTCAGTTCCAATGAGCAGTTCTTC. Amino acid sequence: CASSLSSNEQFF.

The J gene is TRBJ1-2, the V gene TRBV4-3, with 7 bases lining up with TRBD1. The germline gives CDR1 LGHNA, CDR2 YSLEER. The length of the CDR3 is 13 residues. The junction had 4 bases not matched to a gene; V was cut back by 1 base and J by 8 bases. This CDR3 is CASSQGQGEGYTF. The CDR3 nucleotides are TGCGCCAGCAGCCAAGGACAGGGCGAGGGCTACACCTTC.

This rearrangement joins TRBV30 to TRBJ1-2, with TRBD1 identical over 8 bases. Trimming cost V 2 bases and J 4 bases; bases outside gene matches: 3. Germline V gives CDR1 GTSNPN, CDR2 SVGIG (reference sequence). The CDR3 sequence is 13 residues long. In nucleotides, the CDR3 is TGTGCCTGGAGTATCACAGGGGGCTATGGCTACACCTTC. This codes for CAWSITGGYGYTF.

This clone was detected only a few times. This chain connects TRBV5-1 to TRBJ2-3; D gene ambiguous. V lost 2 bases, J lost 6 bases, and 10 bases lay in between. This CDR3 has 13 residues. Germline loops: CDR1 SGHRS, CDR2 YFSETQ. The CDR3 here is CASSFKLDDTQYF. CDR3 bases: TGCGCCAGCAGCTTTAAACTTGACGATACGCAGTATTTT.

V gene TRBV30 combines with J gene TRBJ1-6; the match to TRBD1 covers 7 bases. The V gene's germline CDR1 is GTSNPN and CDR2 SVGIG (reference sequence). The CDR3 is made up of 14 amino acids. Losses at the gene ends were 4 bases for V and 5 bases for J; bases not matched to a gene: 5. The CDR3 protein is CAWTGGNHNSPLHF. The CDR3 DNA follows: TGTGCCTGGACAGGGGGTAATCATAATTCACCCCTCCACTTT.

The chain combines TRBV6-4 with TRBJ2-2; TRBD2 aligns across 10 bases. Germline V gene data show CDR1 as MRHNA and CDR2 as SNTAGT. With 2 bases clipped from V and 3 bases from J, the junction kept 3 bases outside the gene matches. The CDR3 extends over 16 amino acids. The CDR3 sequence: CASSDGLAGDTGELFF. In DNA form, the CDR3 reads TGTGCCAGCAGTGACGGGCTAGCGGGGGACACCGGGGAGCTGTTTTTT.

This clone has only one observation. This sequence joins TRBV4-3 and TRBJ2-1; D uncertain. V lost 1 base to trimming and J lost 3 bases, with 7 bases between them. The CDR3 is made up of 14 amino acids. The germline CDR1 and CDR2 sequences are LGHNA and YSLEER. The CDR3 DNA is TGCGCCAGCAGCCAAGTCGTGGGCTACAATGAGCAGTTCTTC. Protein: CASSQVVGYNEQFF.

V gene TRBV5-1 combines with J gene TRBJ1-3; 7 nucleotides agree with TRBD1. CDR3 length: 14 residues. Trimming removed 4 bases from V and 2 bases from J; junction bases left unmatched: 3. Germline CDR1 is SGHRS and CDR2 is YFSETQ. CDR3 in DNA: TGCGCCAGCAGCCCCGGACAGGCTGGAAACACCATATATTTT. Translating it yields CASSPGQAGNTIYF.

The chain recombines TRBV12-3 or TRBV12-4 with TRBJ2-5; D is unclear. Trimming removed 6 bases at V and 5 bases at J, with 10 bases between. The CDR3 totals 12 residues. Here the CDR3 DNA reads TGTGCCAGCAGCCCCCTCAGGGAGACCCAGTACTTC. It translates to CASSPLRETQYF.

The rearrangement joins TRBV28 to TRBJ1-3, with a tentative D call TRBD1 (6 bases). CDR1 is MDHEN and CDR2 is SYDVKM in the germline V gene. Between the trimmed V and J ends, which lost 1 base and 0 bases, there was a span of 10 bases. The CDR3 sequence is 16 residues long. Here the CDR3 DNA reads TGTGCCAGCAGTTTATTTCAGGGGACCTCTGGAAACACCATATATTTT. It translates to CASSLFQGTSGNTIYF.

The genes are TRBV6-2 or TRBV6-3 and TRBJ2-5; the D gene is possibly TRBD2 (5 bases). Germline V lookup: CDR1 MNHEY, CDR2 SVGEGT. CDR3 size: 14 residues. Trimming removed 6 bases at V and 7 bases at J, with 18 bases between. For the CDR3, the DNA is TGTGCCAGCAGCTCCCCCGTGGGTGGAGGGACCCAGTACTTC. This sequence encodes CASSSPVGGGTQYF.

The J gene is TRBJ1-3, the V gene TRBV27, with D perhaps TRBD1 (5 bases). The CDR3 consists of 16 residues. From germline, CDR1 is MNHEY and CDR2 SMNVEV (reference sequence). The ends were cut back, 5 bases at V and 1 base at J, with 15 bases in the middle. For the CDR3, the DNA is TGTGCCAGCAGTATAACAGGATTTTCGTCTGGAAACACCATATATTTT. Its protein is CASSITGFSSGNTIYF.

The V gene is TRBV7-2, the J gene TRBJ2-3; D is undetermined. The V and J ends lost 5 bases and 3 bases respectively, with 21 bases between them. The CDR3 spans 17 residues. Germline-derived CDR1 and CDR2 are SGHTA and FQGNSA. CDR3 sequence (DNA): TGTGCCAGCAGCCCGGATAACACCCGGGTGGGGACAGATACGCAGTATTTT. Translating it yields CASSPDNTRVGTDTQYF.

The V and J genes are TRBV7-2 and TRBJ2-2, with D perhaps TRBD2 (6 bases). Germline assignment: CDR1 SGHTA and CDR2 FQGNSA. With 5 bases removed from V and 6 bases from J, the gap between germline ends came to 13 bases. The CDR3 sequence is 14 residues long. The CDR3 nucleotides read TGTGCCAGCAGCCCGCAGGGAGGTCCCGGGGAGCTGTTTTTT. This gives the protein CASSPQGGPGELFF.

The chain has TRBV7-9 and TRBJ1-4, with a tentative D call TRBD1 (5 bases). Germline CDR1 SEHNR, CDR2 FQNEAQ (reference sequence). There are 12 residues in the CDR3. The germline V and J ends were trimmed by 8 bases and 8 bases, with 12 bases remaining between them. CDR3 nucleotides: TGTGCCAGCGCCAGGGAAGAAGAAAAACTGTTTTTT. It codes for CASAREEEKLFF.

This clone was seen only a few times. The V and J genes are TRBV7-3 and TRBJ2-3; 8 bases align to TRBD2. The CDR3 loop spans 15 amino acids. After removal of 5 bases from V and 2 bases from J, the junction contained 6 bases not matched to a gene. The V gene's germline CDR1 is SGHTA and CDR2 FQGTGA. The CDR3, as DNA: TGTGCCAGCAGCGCGGGGCGGGGGGACACAGATACGCAGTATTTT. This encodes CASSAGRGDTDTQYF.

This clone was observed a single time. The chain uses TRBV14 and TRBJ1-1; perhaps TRBD1 as D (5 bases). Per germline, CDR1 SGHDN and CDR2 FVKESK. Trimming removed 3 bases from V and 6 bases from J, with 8 bases in between. The CDR3 is 12 amino acids. CDR3 loop: CASSHLGPEAFF. The CDR3 DNA follows: TGTGCCAGCAGCCATTTGGGACCTGAAGCTTTCTTT.

The chain combines TRBV9 with TRBJ2-2; D call uncertain. The CDR3 covers 14 residues. The germline CDR1 and CDR2 sequences are SGDLS and YYNGEE. V lost 0 bases and J lost 1, with 4 bases in between. CDR3 sequence (DNA): TGTGCCAGCAGCGTAGCAGGGAACACCGGGGAGCTGTTTTTT. The encoded protein is CASSVAGNTGELFF.

V is TRBV29-1 and J is TRBJ1-1, with 10 nucleotides matching TRBD1. The CDR3 is 13 residues long. The germline V gene encodes CDR1 SQVTM and CDR2 ANQGSEA. V dropped 4 bases and J dropped 5; count of bases not matched to a gene: 4. The CDR3 loop reads CSVGQGAHTEAFF. The DNA of the CDR3 is TGCAGCGTTGGACAGGGGGCACATACTGAAGCTTTCTTT.

This clone showed up just once. The V and J genes are TRBV10-3 and TRBJ1-1, with D possibly being TRBD1 (5 bases). Trimming took 5 bases from V and 3 from J, leaving 10 bases between them. Germline CDR1 and CDR2: ENHRY and SYGVKD. This CDR3 comprises 13 residues. The CDR3: CAISTAGDTEAFF. CDR3 nucleotides: TGTGCCATCAGTACAGCGGGGGACACTGAAGCTTTCTTT.

With respect to this clone: Relative to the germline gene, one junction end is altered; a read error may explain this. V usage is TRBV5-6 and J usage is TRBJ1-2; 12 nucleotides align to TRBD1. There are 14 residues in the CDR3. Germline CDR1 reads SGHDT; CDR2 reads YYEEEE. As DNA, the CDR3 is TGTGCCAACAGCCCGGGACAGGGGGCGGACGGCTACACCTTC. This encodes CANSPGQGADGYTF.

For this clone: Other DNA sequences in the sample encode the same CDR3. The chain joins TRBV15 to TRBJ2-3; 10 bases are a match to TRBD2. Germline V lookup: CDR1 LNHNV, CDR2 YYDKDF (reference sequence). This CDR3 is built from 15 residues. V shed 3 bases, J shed 3 bases, and the junction held 3 bases outside the gene matches. The CDR3 region has the DNA TGTGCCACCAGCAGTGTAGCGGGGGGAACAGATACGCAGTATTTT. Translating gives CATSSVAGGTDTQYF. Complete variable domain (other parts from reference TRBV15 and TRBJ2-3): DAMVIQNPRYQVTQFGKPVTLSCSQTLNHNVMYWYQQKSSQAPKLLFHYYDKDFNNEADTPDNFQSRRPNTSFCFLDIRSPGLGDTAMYLCATSSVAGGTDTQYFGPGTRLTVL.

This clone appeared a few times. The chain recombines TRBV7-2 with TRBJ2-7; the match to TRBD1 covers 10 bases. The CDR3 is made up of 15 amino acids. The V segment lost 1 base and the J segment 5 bases; nucleotides outside the gene matches: 5. The germline CDR1 and CDR2 sequences are SGHTA and FQGNSA. In DNA, the CDR3 is TGTGCCAGCAGCTTAGGGCCAGGACAGGGGGACGAGCAGTACGTC. It is translated as CASSLGPGQGDEQYV.